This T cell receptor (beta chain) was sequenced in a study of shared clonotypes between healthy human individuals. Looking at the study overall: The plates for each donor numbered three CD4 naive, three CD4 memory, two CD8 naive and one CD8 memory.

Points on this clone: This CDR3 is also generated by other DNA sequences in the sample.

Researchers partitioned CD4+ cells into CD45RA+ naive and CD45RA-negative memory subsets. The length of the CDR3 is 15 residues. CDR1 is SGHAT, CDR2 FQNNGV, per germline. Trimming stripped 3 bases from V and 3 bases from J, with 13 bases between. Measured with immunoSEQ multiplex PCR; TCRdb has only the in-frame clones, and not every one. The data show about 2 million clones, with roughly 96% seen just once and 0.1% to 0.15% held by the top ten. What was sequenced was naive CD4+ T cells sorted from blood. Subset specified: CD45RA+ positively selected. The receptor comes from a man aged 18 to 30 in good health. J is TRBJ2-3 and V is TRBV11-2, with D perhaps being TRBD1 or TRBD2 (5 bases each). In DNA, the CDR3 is TGTGCCAGCAGCTTGGGAACGGGGCGGACAGATACGCAGTATTTT. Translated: CASSLGTGRTDTQYF.